This TCR beta chain came from a study of T cells in Graves' hyperthyroidism and ophthalmopathy (dated by TCRdb to between 2018 and 2021). With respect to the entire study: Peripheral blood samples were taken at initial diagnosis, before any treatment was given. To identify TCR V-J signatures that set the groups apart, the researchers used a discovery cohort of 100 or so patients, made up of 40 to 45 with Graves' ophthalmopathy and around 58 with stable Graves' hyperthyroidism. Prospective prediction of ophthalmopathy was tested in an independent validation cohort of fewer than 20 hyperthyroidism patients and 15 to 17 patients who later progressed to ophthalmopathy. The 95 to 100 discovery patients were divided at random into training and test sets in a 7:3 ratio. Thyroid tissue and blood T-cell repertoires from several Graves' hyperthyroidism patients were also compared in the study. Once sampling was done, hyperthyroidism patients were given methimazole at a starting dose of 30 mg daily, whereas ophthalmopathy patients were given high-dose intravenous methylprednisolone. The paper reports TCR Vbeta CDR3 sequencing of over 130 peripheral blood samples: some 44 ophthalmopathy, approximately 74 hyperthyroidism and around 17 progressor patients. The study at large found these results: Ophthalmopathy was separated from stable hyperthyroidism by a 13 V-J signature model, with around 90% sensitivity and 81% to 83% specificity obtained in cross-validation and 80%/75% obtained in testing. Sample size was not statistically predetermined, and blinding of investigators to group allocation was not performed. Most expanded thyroid clonotypes (frequency above 0.001) were also detected in blood, a finding suggesting that blood repertoires may reflect thyroid immune responses. In validation, the model predicted progression to ophthalmopathy with approximately 70% sensitivity and approximately 78% specificity, a median of about 6.7 months before onset.

This clonotype was counted a few times. It lacks a known antigen. The input lacks base qualities; no much larger clone sits a single base away. TCR beta CDR3 regions were amplified from RNA transcripts. The first round of RT-PCR for the TCR CDR3 was performed with the HTBI primer set and the Qiagen OneStep RT-PCR kit. Libraries were constructed in a second round of multiplex PCR, after which size selection and purification were carried out. The libraries were sequenced on an Illumina HiSeq2000 using paired-end 100 bp reads. In the source study's methods: SOAPnuke was used to process the raw data, throwing out any read that contained adapters or uncalled bases, had a mean Phred below 15, or lacked an exact constant-primer or identifier match. COPE v1.2.5 was used to merge high-quality paired reads, and clonotypes were defined as unique nucleotide sequences. MiTCR v1.1 was used to align the clonotypes against IMGT TRBV, TRBD and TRBJ reference segments. The analysis included only V-J combinations with a frequency above 0.0001, which together covered 99% to 99.2% of the repertoires. The TCS score was defined as F50 (clonal expansion) divided by E x V (chaos), with BLOSUM62-based TCRdist calculated between CDR3 peptides within each V-J. Welch's t-statistics and random forest reduced 500 to 650 V-J features to roughly 13, which were used in a naive Bayes classifier (R e1071). TCRdb cleaned the public reads at Q25 with fastp, built clones with MiXCR and kept in-frame beta chains. Each entry is one CDR3 protein sequence, shown with its most common DNA and genes. The V and J calls shown here were made by TCRdb, not taken from the authors' results. The sample has around 200,000 distinct CDR3 sequences on record, 15% to 20% of them singletons. The biggest ten clones account for 44% of the sample.

The germline V gene supplies CDR1 SGDLS and CDR2 YYNGEE. The CDR3 runs 16 residues from the cysteine to the phenylalanine. Only the CDR3 DNA is retained, 48 bases long and in frame from the first base. Cut back by 0 bases and 0 bases, the V and J ends lie 9 bases apart. Stable Graves' hyperthyroidism was defined as the absence of progression to ophthalmopathy over 18 months of follow-up. Hyperthyroidism patients were newly diagnosed, had a disease duration of under 2 months, and were aged 18 to 65 years. Exclusion was applied to patients with uncontrolled infections, other autoimmune diseases, pregnancy or lactation. Clinical symptoms, serum thyroxine and TRAb, thyroid ultrasound, and orbital computed tomography formed the basis for the diagnoses. PBMCs were separated from roughly 10 ml of fresh peripheral blood using Ficoll-Paque density gradient centrifugation. Total RNA was extracted with Trizol reagent, and quality was checked on an Agilent 2100 Bioanalyzer.

The receptor was isolated from a man between 35 and 55 years old with Graves' hyperthyroidism. The sample taken for sequencing was blood. Here the chain combines TRBV9 and TRBJ2-2; the D match is possibly TRBD1 or TRBD2, with 5 bases aligned in each. The CDR3 reads CASSVDEGPNTGELFF. In nucleotide form, the sequence is TGTGCCAGCAGCGTAGATGAGGGGCCGAACACCGGGGAGCTGTTTTTT.